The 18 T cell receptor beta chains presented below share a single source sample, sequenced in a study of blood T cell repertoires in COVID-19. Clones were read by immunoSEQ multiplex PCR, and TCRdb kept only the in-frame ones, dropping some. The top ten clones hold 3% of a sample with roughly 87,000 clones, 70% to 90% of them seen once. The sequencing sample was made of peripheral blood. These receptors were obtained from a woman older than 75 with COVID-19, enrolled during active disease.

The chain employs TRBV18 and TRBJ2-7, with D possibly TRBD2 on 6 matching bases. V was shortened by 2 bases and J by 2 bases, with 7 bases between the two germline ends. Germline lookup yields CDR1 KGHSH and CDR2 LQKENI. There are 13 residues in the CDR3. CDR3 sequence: CASSPSGAYEQYF. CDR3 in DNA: TGTGCCAGCTCACCATCGGGGGCCTACGAGCAGTACTTC. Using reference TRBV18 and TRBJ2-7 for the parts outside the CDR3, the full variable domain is NAGVMQNPRHLVRRRGQEARLRCSPMKGHSHVYWYRQLPEEGLKFMVYLQKENIIDESGMPKERFSAEFPKEGPSILRIQQVVRGDSAAYFCASSPSGAYEQYFGPGTRLTVT.

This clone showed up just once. CDR3 in amino acids: CASSVVNNSPLHF. CDR3 in DNA: TGTGCCAGCAGCGTAGTAAATAATTCACCCCTCCACTTT. The chain links TRBV9 to TRBJ1-6, with D unresolved. Germline assignment: CDR1 SGDLS and CDR2 YYNGEE. The CDR3 has 13 amino acids. V dropped 0 bases and J dropped 5 bases, with 3 bases sitting between them.

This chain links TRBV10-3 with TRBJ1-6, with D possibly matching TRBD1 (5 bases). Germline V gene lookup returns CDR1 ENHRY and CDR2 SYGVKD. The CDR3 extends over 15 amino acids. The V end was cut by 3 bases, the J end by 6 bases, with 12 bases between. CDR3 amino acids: CAISDGGVRNSPLHF. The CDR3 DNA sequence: TGTGCCATCAGTGATGGAGGGGTCCGTAATTCACCCCTCCACTTT.

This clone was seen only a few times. This CDR3 is CASRRTGVSAEAFF. The CDR3 DNA reads as TGTGCCAGCAGACGCACAGGGGTGAGCGCTGAAGCTTTCTTT. The chain combines TRBV6-5 with TRBJ1-1; 7 bases are shared with TRBD1. V was pared by 6 bases and J by 6 bases, with 10 bases of the junction left unmatched. The CDR3 runs 14 residues. CDR1 is MNHEY and CDR2 is SVGAGI in the germline V gene.

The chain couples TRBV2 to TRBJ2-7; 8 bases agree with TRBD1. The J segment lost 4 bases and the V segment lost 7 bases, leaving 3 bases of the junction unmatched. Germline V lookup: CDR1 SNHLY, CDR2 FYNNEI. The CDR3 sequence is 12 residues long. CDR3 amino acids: CASNDRGYEQYF. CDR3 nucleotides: TGTGCCAGCAATGACAGGGGTTACGAGCAGTACTTC.

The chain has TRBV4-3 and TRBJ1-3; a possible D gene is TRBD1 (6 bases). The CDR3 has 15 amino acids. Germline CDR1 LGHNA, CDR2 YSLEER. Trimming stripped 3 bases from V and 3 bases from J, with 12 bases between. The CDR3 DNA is TGCGCCAGCAGCCAGTTAGGGGGAAGTGGAAACACCATATATTTT. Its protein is CASSQLGGSGNTIYF.

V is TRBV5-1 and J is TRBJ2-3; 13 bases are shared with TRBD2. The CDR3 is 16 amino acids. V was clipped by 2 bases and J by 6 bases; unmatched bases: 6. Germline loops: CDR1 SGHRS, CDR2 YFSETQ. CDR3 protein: CASSFSLAGGPDTQYF. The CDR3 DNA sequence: TGCGCCAGCAGCTTTTCACTAGCGGGAGGGCCGGATACGCAGTATTTT.

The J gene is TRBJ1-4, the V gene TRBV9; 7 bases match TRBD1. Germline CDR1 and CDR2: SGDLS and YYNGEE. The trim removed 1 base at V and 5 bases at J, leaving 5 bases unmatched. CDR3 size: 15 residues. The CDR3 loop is CASSVMTGRNEKLFF. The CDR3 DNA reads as TGTGCCAGCAGCGTAATGACAGGGAGGAATGAAAAACTGTTTTTT.

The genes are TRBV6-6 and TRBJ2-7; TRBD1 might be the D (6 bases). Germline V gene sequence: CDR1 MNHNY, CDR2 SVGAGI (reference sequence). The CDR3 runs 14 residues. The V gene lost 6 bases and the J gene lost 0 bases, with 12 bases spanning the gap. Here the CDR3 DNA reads TGTGCCAGCAGCCACGGACAGCTCTCCTACGAGCAGTACTTC. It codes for CASSHGQLSYEQYF.

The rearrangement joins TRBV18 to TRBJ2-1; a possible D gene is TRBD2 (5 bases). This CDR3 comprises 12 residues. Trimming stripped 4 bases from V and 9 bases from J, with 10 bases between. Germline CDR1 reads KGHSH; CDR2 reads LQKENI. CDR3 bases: TGTGCCAGCTCACGGCGGGTCAGTGAGCAGTTCTTC. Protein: CASSRRVSEQFF. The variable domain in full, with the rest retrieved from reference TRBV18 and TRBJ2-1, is NAGVMQNPRHLVRRRGQEARLRCSPMKGHSHVYWYRQLPEEGLKFMVYLQKENIIDESGMPKERFSAEFPKEGPSILRIQQVVRGDSAAYFCASSRRVSEQFFGPGTRLTVL.

CDR3 sequence reads: CASSLRGRGFTDTQYF. The DNA of the CDR3 is TGTGCCAGCAGTTTAAGGGGGAGAGGTTTTACAGATACGCAGTATTTT. V is TRBV28 and J is TRBJ2-3; tentatively, D is TRBD1 (6 bases). This CDR3 spans 16 amino acids. The V end was cut by 2 bases, the J end by 3 bases, with 15 bases between. Germline loops: CDR1 MDHEN, CDR2 SYDVKM.

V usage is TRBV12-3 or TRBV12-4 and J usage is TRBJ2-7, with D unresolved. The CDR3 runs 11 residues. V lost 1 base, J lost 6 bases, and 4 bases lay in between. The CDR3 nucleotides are TGTGCCAGCAGTTTAGGGAGCGAGCAGTACTTC. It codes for CASSLGSEQYF.

The DNA for the CDR3 is TGTGCCAGCAGTGGTACCGGGACATTAGAGAGGAAGCCCCAGCATTTT. Translating gives CASSGTGTLERKPQHF. This chain joins TRBV2 and TRBJ1-5, with D tentatively TRBD1 (6 bases). Germline CDR1 reads SNHLY; CDR2 reads FYNNEI. V was clipped by 4 bases and J by 8 bases, with 21 bases between them. The CDR3 covers 16 residues.

As DNA, the CDR3 is TGTGCCAGCAGTCATCCTGGACTAGGGACCTACGAGCAGTACTTC. Encoded protein: CASSHPGLGTYEQYF. The chain joins TRBV27 to TRBJ2-7, with 7 bases fitting TRBD2. The CDR3 length is 15 residues. Germline CDR1 reads MNHEY; CDR2 reads SMNVEV (reference sequence). The ends lost 5 bases at V and 2 bases at J; junction bases unmatched: 9.

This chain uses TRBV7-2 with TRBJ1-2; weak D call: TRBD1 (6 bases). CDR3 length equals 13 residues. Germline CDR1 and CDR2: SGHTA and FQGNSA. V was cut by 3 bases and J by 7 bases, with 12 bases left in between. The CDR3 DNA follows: TGTGCCAGCAGCTTTTGGACAGAGGCTGGCTACACCTTC. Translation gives CASSFWTEAGYTF.

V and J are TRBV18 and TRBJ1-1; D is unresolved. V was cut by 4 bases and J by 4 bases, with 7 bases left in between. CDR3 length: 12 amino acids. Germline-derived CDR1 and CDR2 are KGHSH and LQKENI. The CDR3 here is CASSQLGTEAFF. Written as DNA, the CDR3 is TGTGCCAGCTCACAGCTTGGCACTGAAGCTTTCTTT.

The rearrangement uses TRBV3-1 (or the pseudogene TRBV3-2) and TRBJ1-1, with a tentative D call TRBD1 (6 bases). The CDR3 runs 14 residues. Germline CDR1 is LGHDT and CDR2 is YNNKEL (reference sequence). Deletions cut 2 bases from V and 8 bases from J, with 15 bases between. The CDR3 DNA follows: TGTGCCAGCAGCCAACTCGGACAGCGCGTGGAAGCTTTCTTT. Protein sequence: CASSQLGQRVEAFF.

CDR3 sequence reads: CASSYGQGATGNTIYF. CDR3 DNA sequence: TGTGCCAGCAGTTACGGGCAGGGGGCGACTGGAAACACCATATATTTT. The chain has TRBV6-5 and TRBJ1-3; 8 nucleotides match TRBD1. Germline CDR1 and CDR2: MNHEY and SVGAGI. J gave up 2 bases and V 2 bases, and 5 bases lay outside the gene matches. The CDR3 runs to 16 residues.